These T cell receptor beta chains were read from a single sample in a study of blood T cells in healthy people across ages. TCRdb fed the 5' RACE reads into MiXCR, producing one record per CDR3 protein. This table holds under 1,100,000 distinct CDR3 sequences, under 30% found once. The sample was also reused in another study, on T cells of mothers and their children.

Sample: blood. The receptors originated from a girl aged 2 to 9 in good health. The CDR3 runs from the conserved cysteine through the conserved F or W. The D gene is left open where the match is weak. Not every row has a clone size; where given, it reads once, few, many or a size class.

D gene	clone size	J gene	V gene	CDR3 protein	CDR3 DNA
TRBD2	few	TRBJ2-7	TRBV29-1	CSVSGLAGGLEQYF	TGCAGCGTCTCGGGACTAGCGGGAGGATTAGAGCAGTACTTC
TRBD2	few	TRBJ2-7	TRBV18	CASSKQPGLDSYEQYF	TGTGCCAGCTCAAAGCAACCGGGACTAGACTCCTACGAGCAGTACTTC
-	few	TRBJ1-1	TRBV7-2	CASTHGGPNTEAFF	TGTGCCAGCACCCACGGGGGACCGAACACTGAAGCTTTCTTT
TRBD1	-	TRBJ1-2	TRBV27	CASSAGGYGYTF	TGTGCCAGCAGCGCAGGGGGCTATGGCTACACCTTC
TRBD1	-	TRBJ1-4	TRBV6-6	CASSYDRDGEKLFF	TGTGCCAGCAGTTACGACAGGGATGGTGAAAAACTGTTTTTT
-	many	TRBJ2-1	TRBV7-2	CASSLDHNEQFF	TGTGCCAGCAGCTTAGACCACAATGAGCAGTTCTTC
TRBD1	-	TRBJ1-4	TRBV25-1	CASSEFRGQGEEKLFF	TGTGCCAGCAGTGAATTTAGAGGACAGGGGGAGGAAAAACTGTTTTTT
TRBD1	few	TRBJ2-7	TRBV9	CASSVAAGGSYEQYF	TGTGCCAGCAGCGTAGCCGCAGGGGGATCCTACGAGCAGTACTTC
-	-	TRBJ2-4	TRBV12-3/TRBV12-4	CATSNRDYFQYF	TGTGCCACCTCAAACAGGGACTATTTTCAGTACTTC
-	few	TRBJ2-5	TRBV20-1	CSARTGGTQYF	TGCAGTGCTAGAACCGGGGGGACCCAGTACTTC
-	-	TRBJ2-7	TRBV13	CASAPADQAHEQYF	TGTGCCAGCGCCCCCGCCGACCAGGCCCACGAGCAGTACTTC
-	few	TRBJ1-2	TRBV20-1	CSAGEFGDGGYTF	TGCAGTGCTGGAGAATTCGGGGATGGCGGCTACACCTTC
-	-	TRBJ2-7	TRBV28	CASTTPGGREQYF	TGTGCCAGCACCACCCCGGGGGGCCGTGAGCAGTACTTC
-	-	TRBJ1-2	TRBV4-2	CASSQESFGFLGGHGYTF	TGTGCCAGCAGCCAAGAGTCCTTTGGTTTTCTGGGGGGTCATGGCTACACCTTC
TRBD1	few	TRBJ1-5	TRBV2	CASSDRGSYQPQHF	TGTGCCAGCAGTGACAGGGGGAGTTATCAGCCCCAGCATTTT
-	-	TRBJ1-5	TRBV7-9	CASSLRDENQPQHF	TGTGCCAGCAGCTTACGTGATGAGAATCAGCCCCAGCATTTT
-	-	TRBJ2-7	TRBV6-5	CASSRGPSITYEQYF	TGTGCCAGCAGCCGCGGGCCCTCAATAACCTACGAGCAGTACTTC
TRBD2	few	TRBJ2-2	TRBV6-5	CASSYSTGAGAGELFF	TGTGCCAGCAGTTACTCGACTGGGGCGGGAGCCGGGGAGCTGTTTTTT
-	-	TRBJ1-4	TRBV7-2	CASSLGVGEEKLFF	TGTGCCAGCAGCCTCGGGGTTGGAGAAGAAAAACTGTTTTTT
TRBD1	-	TRBJ2-7	TRBV20-1	CSAPSSWDSPHEQYF	TGCAGTGCTCCATCTTCCTGGGACAGCCCTCACGAGCAGTACTTC
TRBD2	few	TRBJ2-3	TRBV6-1	CASSERLAGDTDTQYF	TGTGCCAGCAGTGAGAGGCTAGCGGGGGACACAGATACGCAGTATTTT
-	few	TRBJ1-5	TRBV4-1	CASSQEPAGRWPQHF	TGCGCCAGCAGCCAAGAACCGGCGGGCCGTTGGCCCCAGCATTTT
TRBD1	-	TRBJ2-3	TRBV19	CASSPYSGGTDRQYF	TGTGCCAGTAGTCCATACTCAGGGGGCACAGATAGGCAGTATTTT
TRBD2	-	TRBJ2-5	TRBV7-2	CASSSLAGGPSETQYF	TGTGCCAGCAGCTCCCTAGCGGGAGGGCCGTCGGAGACCCAGTACTTC
TRBD1	once	TRBJ1-1	TRBV12-3/TRBV12-4	CASDDRENTAAFF	TGTGCCAGCGATGACAGGGAGAACACTGCAGCTTTCTTT
-	-	TRBJ2-7	TRBV7-2	CASSEEVSYEQYF	TGTGCCAGCAGCGAGGAGGTATCCTACGAGCAGTACTTC
-	-	TRBJ1-2	TRBV28	CASSPGDTAGGGYTF	TGTGCCAGCAGTCCGGGGGACACGGCCGGTGGTGGCTACACCTTC
TRBD2	-	TRBJ2-5	TRBV3-1	CASSQRFGTSADVETQYF	TGTGCCAGCAGCCAAAGGTTCGGAACTAGCGCGGACGTGGAGACCCAGTACTTC
TRBD2	-	TRBJ2-5	TRBV7-2	CASSWGGVAGTEEIVF	TGTGCCAGCAGCTGGGGCGGAGTAGCGGGAACGGAAGAGATAGTCTTC
-	few	TRBJ2-2	TRBV29-1	CSVEVLDPNTGELFF	TGCAGCGTTGAAGTACTGGACCCGAACACCGGGGAGCTGTTTTTT
-	-	TRBJ1-2	TRBV6-5	CASSYSGNWYGYTF	TGTGCCAGCAGTTACTCCGGGAATTGGTATGGCTACACCTTC
-	-	TRBJ1-5	TRBV11-2	CASRRVSGNQPQHF	TGTGCCAGCCGGAGGGTGAGTGGCAATCAGCCCCAGCATTTT
-	-	TRBJ2-5	TRBV20-1	CSALVVNGETQYF	TGCAGTGCCCTGGTTGTAAACGGAGAGACCCAGTACTTC
-	many	TRBJ2-3	TRBV20-1	CSARRESDLGITDTQYF	TGCAGTGCTAGACGCGAGAGTGACCTGGGGATAACAGATACGCAGTATTTT
-	-	TRBJ2-7	TRBV5-6	CASSLNAAYEQYF	TGTGCCAGCAGCTTGAACGCAGCCTACGAGCAGTACTTC
-	few	TRBJ2-5	TRBV12-3/TRBV12-4	CASIRDGGETQYF	TGTGCCAGCATTCGGGACGGGGGAGAGACCCAGTACTTC
-	-	TRBJ2-3	TRBV6-5	CASSWSSTDTQYF	TGTGCCAGCAGTTGGTCTAGCACAGATACGCAGTATTTT
TRBD2	once	TRBJ2-1	TRBV11-1	CASSGPSGPKGEQFF	TGTGCCAGCAGCGGCCCTAGCGGCCCTAAGGGGGAGCAGTTCTTC
-	-	TRBJ2-3	TRBV20-1	CSARQGGHTQYF	TGCAGTGCTAGACAGGGTGGTCATACGCAGTATTTT
TRBD1	-	TRBJ2-7	TRBV29-1	CSVVWTGSYEQYF	TGCAGCGTTGTCTGGACAGGGTCCTACGAGCAGTACTTC
-	many	TRBJ1-1	TRBV6-6	CASSYSLLNTEAFF	TGTGCCAGCAGTTATTCCCTCTTGAACACTGAAGCTTTCTTT
-	-	TRBJ1-5	TRBV14	CASSLNPRVYDSNQPQHF	TGTGCCAGCAGCCTTAACCCCAGGGTGTACGATAGCAATCAGCCCCAGCATTTT
TRBD2	few	TRBJ2-1	TRBV7-2	CASSLVRGGRYNEQFF	TGTGCCAGCAGCTTAGTTAGGGGCGGGAGGTACAATGAGCAGTTCTTC
-	few	TRBJ2-7	TRBV27	CASSLWSPLSSYEQYF	TGTGCCAGCAGTTTATGGTCACCCTTAAGCTCCTACGAGCAGTACTTC
-	few	TRBJ2-7	TRBV7-2	CASSWDGSYEQYF	TGTGCCAGCAGCTGGGACGGTTCCTACGAGCAGTACTTC
-	few	TRBJ1-2	TRBV5-6	CASSLTVDGGYTF	TGTGCCAGCAGCTTGACGGTGGACGGAGGCTACACCTTC